This entry describes one TCR beta chain. The data are from a study of cytomegalovirus exposure and HLA in healthy donors. Across the study: As an earlier analysis found, about 179 million T cells yielded fewer than 130 million unique TCR beta sequences.

PCR employed 60 Vbeta and 13 Jbeta primers. The protocol was immunoSEQ multiplex PCR, while the TCRdb copy is restricted to in-frame clones and leaves out a portion. This sample has approximately 120,000 clones, with roughly 66% found just once. Each donor was healthy, and each was a bone marrow donor. At sampling all donors were nominally healthy, likely with unrecorded immune exposures. V was pared by 6 bases and J by 5 bases, with 14 bases between. Germline assignment: CDR1 KGHSH and CDR2 LQKENI. CDR3 size: 14 residues. J is TRBJ1-5 and V is TRBV18; D gene unclear. The sequence came from a man aged 55 to 70 in good health and CMV-seropositive. Sequencing used PBMCs. CDR3 DNA: TGTGCCAGCTCCCTGAACAGCCCAGATCAGCCCCAGCATTTT. Its translation: CASSLNSPDQPQHF.